These T cell receptor beta chains were read from a single sample in a study of shared clonotypes between healthy human individuals. Sequencing used immunoSEQ multiplex PCR; TCRdb keeps in-frame clones, though not all of them. The repertoire has approximately 2.1 million clones, about 92% of them found once; the top ten carry approximately 0.4%. The sequenced sample was naive CD4+ T cells from PBMCs. The receptors come from a man younger than 35 in good health. Some clones in this sample may be carry-over from other donors' samples. CDR3s include the opening cysteine and the closing phenylalanine or tryptophan. The order of the fields is D gene, J gene, clone size, V gene, CDR3 protein, CDR3 DNA. A D gene is named only where the DNA matches it firmly. Some rows mark clone size as missing; the rest say once, few, many or name a class of expanded clone.

NA | TRBJ1-5 | NA | TRBV27 | CASNFAGSDDQPQHF | TGTGCCAGCAACTTTGCGGGATCTGATGATCAGCCCCAGCATTTT
TRBD1 | TRBJ1-2 | NA | TRBV7-2 | CASSPGPGTGIGFFTF | TGTGCCAGCAGCCCTGGTCCCGGGACAGGGATCGGTTTTTTCACCTTC
NA | TRBJ1-1 | once | TRBV27 | CASLVPGHLGTEAFF | TGTGCCAGCCTAGTCCCGGGACACCTGGGCACTGAAGCTTTCTTT
NA | TRBJ2-7 | NA | TRBV5-1 | CASSPQTETYEQYF | TGCGCCAGCAGCCCGCAGACGGAGACCTACGAGCAGTACTTC
TRBD1 | TRBJ2-7 | NA | TRBV7-9 | CASSPPDRGAYF | TGTGCCAGCAGCCCCCCGGACAGGGGTGCGTACTTC
NA | TRBJ1-2 | NA | TRBV6-1 | CASSEATTGRPGYTF | TGTGCCAGCAGTGAAGCGACCACAGGGCGTCCAGGCTACACCTTC
TRBD1 | TRBJ1-5 | once | TRBV30 | CAWSLTGGAGQPQHF | TGTGCCTGGAGCCTGACAGGGGGCGCGGGACAGCCCCAGCATTTT
NA | TRBJ1-5 | NA | TRBV11-2 | CASSSLTGSEQPQHF | TGTGCCAGCAGCTCCCTAACAGGGAGTGAGCAGCCCCAGCATTTT
NA | TRBJ2-7 | NA | TRBV7-2 | CASSPGGYEQYF | TGTGCCAGCAGCCCCGGGGGCTACGAGCAGTACTTC
NA | TRBJ2-5 | NA | TRBV7-9 | CASSPGGWTQYF | TGTGCCAGCTCCCCTGGGGGTTGGACCCAGTACTTC
TRBD2 | TRBJ2-7 | NA | TRBV6-4 | CASSDPSGSTHEQYF | TGTGCCAGCAGTGACCCTAGCGGGAGCACCCACGAGCAGTACTTC
NA | TRBJ1-1 | NA | TRBV5-6 | CASSLGVRVGNTEAFF | TGTGCCAGCAGCTTGGGGGTACGGGTAGGGAACACTGAAGCTTTCTTT
TRBD1 | TRBJ1-2 | NA | TRBV11-2 | CASSHRGWGYTF | TGTGCCAGCAGTCACAGGGGCTGGGGCTACACCTTC
NA | TRBJ2-7 | NA | TRBV18 | CASSPDRVHEQYF | TGTGCCAGCTCACCGGACAGAGTCCACGAGCAGTACTTC
NA | TRBJ2-7 | NA | TRBV4-3 | CASTPGGPEQYF | TGCGCCAGCACCCCCGGGGGCCCCGAGCAGTACTTC
TRBD2 | TRBJ2-7 | NA | TRBV9 | CASRASGVYEQYF | TGTGCCAGCAGGGCTAGCGGGGTCTACGAGCAGTACTTC
NA | TRBJ1-1 | once | TRBV7-9 | CASSPYRVSFTEAFF | TGTGCCAGCAGCCCCTACAGGGTCTCTTTTACTGAAGCTTTCTTT
NA | TRBJ1-1 | NA | TRBV5-1 | CASTHGGPNTEAFF | TGCGCCAGTACCCACGGGGGGCCGAACACTGAAGCTTTCTTT
TRBD2 | TRBJ2-3 | NA | TRBV6-5 | CASSYVSGRNADTQYF | TGTGCCAGCAGTTACGTCTCCGGGAGGAACGCAGATACGCAGTATTTT
NA | TRBJ2-5 | NA | TRBV7-2 | CASSPLSGQETQYF | TGTGCCAGCAGCCCTCTGTCGGGGCAAGAGACCCAGTACTTC
NA | TRBJ1-5 | few | TRBV30 | CAWSGTAGGPQHF | TGTGCCTGGAGTGGGACAGCTGGTGGGCCCCAGCATTTT
NA | TRBJ2-1 | NA | TRBV4-2 | CASSQGMFAPYNEQFF | TGTGCCAGCAGCCAAGGTATGTTCGCGCCTTACAATGAGCAGTTCTTC
TRBD2 | TRBJ2-1 | NA | TRBV28 | CASSGLAGGGSSYNEQFF | TGTGCCAGCAGCGGACTAGCGGGAGGGGGCAGCTCCTACAATGAGCAGTTCTTC
TRBD2 | TRBJ2-5 | NA | TRBV19 | CASSIGGTSGAQETQYF | TGTGCCAGTAGTATAGGGGGGACTAGCGGAGCCCAAGAGACCCAGTACTTC
NA | TRBJ1-2 | NA | TRBV6-6 | CASSEPGSYGYTF | TGTGCCAGCAGTGAGCCCGGGAGCTATGGCTACACCTTC
TRBD1 | TRBJ2-2 | NA | TRBV25-1 | CASSADRAPNTGELFF | TGTGCCAGCAGTGCCGACAGGGCCCCGAACACCGGGGAGCTGTTTTTT
TRBD2 | TRBJ2-1 | NA | TRBV5-1 | CASSLEVLAGAYNEQFF | TGCGCCAGCAGCTTGGAAGTCCTAGCGGGAGCATACAATGAGCAGTTCTTC
NA | TRBJ2-5 | NA | TRBV5-1 | CASSSTGQETQYF | TGCGCCAGCAGCTCGACAGGACAAGAGACCCAGTACTTC
NA | TRBJ2-7 | once | TRBV5-4 | CASSLGRSYEQYF | TGTGCCAGCAGCTTGGGCCGCTCCTACGAGCAGTACTTC
TRBD1 | TRBJ1-5 | NA | TRBV28 | CASSPTTGNRNQPQHF | TGTGCCAGCAGTCCAACGACAGGGAATCGGAATCAGCCCCAGCATTTT
NA | TRBJ2-5 | NA | TRBV5-3 | CARSFPPGWQETQYF | TGTGCCAGAAGTTTTCCGCCGGGTTGGCAAGAGACCCAGTACTTC
NA | TRBJ2-2 | NA | TRBV18 | CASFQSGSNTGELFF | TGTGCCAGCTTCCAAAGTGGTTCGAACACCGGGGAGCTGTTTTTT
NA | TRBJ2-3 | NA | TRBV29-1 | CSGTERQLSTDTQYF | TGCAGCGGTACCGAAAGACAGCTCTCCACAGATACGCAGTATTTT
NA | TRBJ2-2 | NA | TRBV28 | CASSLWWTGELFF | TGTGCCAGCAGTTTATGGTGGACCGGGGAGCTGTTTTTT
TRBD1 | TRBJ2-4 | NA | TRBV30 | CAWRTGGSIQYF | TGTGCCTGGAGAACAGGGGGGAGCATTCAGTACTTC
NA | TRBJ1-1 | few | TRBV5-1 | CASSLEQNTEAFF | TGCGCCAGCAGCTTGGAGCAGAACACTGAAGCTTTCTTT
NA | TRBJ2-2 | NA | TRBV7-3 | CASSLDTTGELFF | TGTGCCAGCAGCTTAGATACCACCGGGGAGCTGTTTTTT
NA | TRBJ1-1 | NA | TRBV15 | CATMAGSNTEAFF | TGTGCCACCATGGCGGGGAGCAACACTGAAGCTTTCTTT
TRBD1 | TRBJ1-3 | NA | TRBV7-8 | CASSLLQGAFGNTIYF | TGTGCCAGCAGCTTACTCCAGGGGGCGTTCGGAAACACCATATATTTT
TRBD2 | TRBJ2-1 | NA | TRBV11-3 | CASSLGSGGRWEQFF | TGTGCCAGCAGCTTAGGATCGGGGGGTAGGTGGGAGCAGTTCTTC
NA | TRBJ1-1 | few | TRBV6-5 | CASSYSTGNTEAFF | TGTGCCAGCAGTTACTCGACCGGGAACACTGAAGCTTTCTTT
TRBD1 | TRBJ1-1 | NA | TRBV6-5 | CASSYSQGAGTEAFF | TGTGCCAGCAGTTACTCCCAGGGGGCGGGCACTGAAGCTTTCTTT
TRBD1 | TRBJ1-4 | few | TRBV7-9 | CASSPGGGPNEKLFF | TGTGCCAGCAGCCCAGGGGGAGGGCCTAATGAAAAACTGTTTTTT
NA | TRBJ1-4 | NA | TRBV11-2 | CASSFGWEKLFF | TGTGCCAGCAGCTTCGGATGGGAAAAACTGTTTTTT
NA | TRBJ1-5 | NA | TRBV30 | CAWSLVRANQPQHF | TGTGCCTGGAGTTTAGTCAGGGCGAATCAGCCCCAGCATTTT
NA | TRBJ1-3 | NA | TRBV10-1 | CASSEHASGNTIYF | TGCGCCAGCAGTGAGCATGCCTCTGGAAACACCATATATTTT
NA | TRBJ1-5 | NA | TRBV20-1 | CSAGNQPQHF | TGCAGTGCAGGGAATCAGCCCCAGCATTTT
NA | TRBJ1-1 | NA | TRBV7-8 | CASSVEGRYTEAFF | TGTGCCAGCAGCGTAGAGGGTCGGTACACTGAAGCTTTCTTT
NA | TRBJ1-2 | NA | TRBV6-5 | CASSGDLTF | TGTGCCAGCAGTGGGGACCTCACCTTC
NA | TRBJ2-2 | NA | TRBV2 | CASSEGRLRSGELFF | TGTGCCAGCAGTGAAGGAAGGCTACGGTCCGGGGAGCTGTTTTTT
TRBD2 | TRBJ2-5 | NA | TRBV5-4 | CASSLAGGVPRETQYF | TGTGCCAGCAGCTTAGCGGGAGGGGTCCCCCGGGAGACCCAGTACTTC
NA | TRBJ1-4 | NA | TRBV5-1 | CASSLGPVSTNEKLFF | TGCGCCAGCAGCCTTGGCCCGGTGTCAACTAATGAAAAACTGTTTTTT
NA | TRBJ2-3 | NA | TRBV5-1 | CASSPGGGAPTDTQYF | TGCGCCAGCAGCCCAGGCGGTGGAGCTCCCACAGATACGCAGTATTTT
TRBD1 | TRBJ2-7 | once | TRBV19 | CATPGTGVAYEQYF | TGTGCCACCCCCGGGACAGGGGTTGCCTACGAGCAGTACTTC
NA | TRBJ2-3 | NA | TRBV7-7 | CASSLSGQPTDTQYF | TGTGCCAGCAGCTTATCAGGTCAACCCACAGATACGCAGTATTTT
TRBD2 | TRBJ2-7 | NA | TRBV5-1 | CASSLGTSGATYEQYF | TGCGCCAGCAGCCTCGGGACTAGCGGGGCCACCTACGAGCAGTACTTC
NA | TRBJ1-5 | NA | TRBV5-4 | CASSFRGKQPQHF | TGTGCCAGCAGCTTCAGGGGAAAACAGCCCCAGCATTTT
NA | TRBJ2-7 | NA | TRBV2 | CASSSYEQYF | TGTGCCAGTTCATCCTACGAGCAGTACTTC
NA | TRBJ1-1 | NA | TRBV11-2 | CASTRGGRNTEAFF | TGTGCCAGCACCCGGGGGGGGCGGAACACTGAAGCTTTCTTT
NA | TRBJ1-3 | NA | TRBV28 | CASRARGGGNTIYF | TGTGCCAGCAGGGCCAGGGGCGGTGGAAACACCATATATTTT